The 9 T cell receptor beta chains below were found in one sample sequenced in a study of OX40 agonist ivuxolimab in advanced cancers. TCRdb keeps only in-frame clones here, not all; method: immunoSEQ multiplex PCR. The sample contains tens of thousands of clones, about nine tenths of which appear only once. Sample: CD4+ or CD8+ T cells sorted from blood, taken in a trial of the OX40 agonist ivuxolimab. These receptors were obtained from an adult with an advanced solid tumor such as melanoma, head and neck, liver or kidney cancer.

The chain recombines TRBV6-5 with TRBJ2-7; 12 bases fit TRBD2. J was trimmed by 4 bases and V by 1 base; bases with no gene match: 5. Germline assignment: CDR1 MNHEY and CDR2 SVGAGI. CDR3 size: 16 residues. CDR3 protein: CASSYLTSGRRYEQYF. CDR3 DNA sequence: TGTGCCAGCAGTTACTTAACTAGCGGGAGGCGTTACGAGCAGTACTTC.

In the case of this clone: Other DNA sequences from this sample encode an identical CDR3 as well. The J gene is TRBJ2-7, the V gene TRBV29-1, with TRBD1 identical over 7 bases. This CDR3 is built from 13 residues. Germline assignment: CDR1 SQVTM and CDR2 ANQGSEA. The junction had 4 bases not matched to a gene; V was cut back by 2 bases and J by 3 bases. CDR3 in DNA: TGCAGCGTTGAAAGACAGGGTGGCTACGAGCAGTACTTC. It specifies CSVERQGGYEQYF.

The V call is TRBV4-2, the J call TRBJ2-6; possibly TRBD1 or TRBD2 for D (6 bases each). The length of the CDR3 is 18 residues. The V end was cut by 4 bases, the J end by 0 bases, with 16 bases between. In germline, CDR1 is LGHNA, CDR2 YNFKEQ. CDR3 coding DNA: TGTGCCAGCAGCCCCCAAATAGGGGGGAGCTCTGGGGCCAACGTCCTGACTTTC. Its translation is CASSPQIGGSSGANVLTF.

The chain employs TRBV28 and TRBJ1-1; D not certain. The CDR3 is 15 amino acids. Trimming pared 6 bases from V and 1 base from J, leaving 15 bases between. CDR1 and CDR2 (germline): MDHEN, SYDVKM. The CDR3 coding sequence is TGTGCCAGCAGCCCGCTGGGTCCCCAGAACACTGAAGCTTTCTTT. It yields the protein CASSPLGPQNTEAFF.

V usage is TRBV19 and J usage is TRBJ2-3; 7 nucleotides line up with TRBD1. With V trimmed by 6 bases and J by 1 base, 4 bases remained unmatched. In germline, CDR1 is LNHDA, CDR2 SQIVND (reference sequence). The CDR3 runs 14 residues. The DNA of the CDR3 is TGTGCCAGTAGCCAACAGGGGCGCACAGATACGCAGTATTTT. This encodes CASSQQGRTDTQYF.

This rearrangement joins TRBV18 to TRBJ2-5; D not certain. Germline values: CDR1 KGHSH, CDR2 LQKENI. The length of the CDR3 is 14 residues. Trimming stripped 3 bases from V and 7 bases from J, with 15 bases between. The CDR3 nucleotides are TGTGCCAGCTCACCGGCCCTGCACTCGGGGACCCAGTACTTC. Translated: CASSPALHSGTQYF.

J is TRBJ2-5 and V is TRBV19; 8 nucleotides agree with TRBD2. Per germline, CDR1 LNHDA and CDR2 SQIVND (reference sequence). Unmatched junction bases numbered 10, after V lost 3 bases and J lost 4 bases. CDR3 length equals 16 residues. DNA of the CDR3: TGTGCCAGTAGTATCGGAACGGGAGGGCCGGGAGAGACCCAGTACTTC. Translation gives CASSIGTGGPGETQYF.

This chain links TRBV5-4 with TRBJ2-3; D may be TRBD2 (5 bases). The CDR3 has 15 amino acids. Germline loops: CDR1 SGHNT, CDR2 YYREEE (reference sequence). Trimming removed 4 bases from V and 0 bases from J, with 12 bases in between. The CDR3 DNA sequence: TGTGCCAGCAGCCTAGCCCCACATAGCACAGATACGCAGTATTTT. This sequence encodes CASSLAPHSTDTQYF.

The V and J genes are TRBV23-1 and TRBJ2-2, with TRBD2 identical over 9 bases. TRBV23-1 has ORF status, its function being uncertain. This CDR3 is built from 16 residues. The V segment lost 5 bases and the J segment 4 bases; nucleotides outside the gene matches: 8. The CDR3 region is CASSGIAGVVTGELFF. CDR3 nucleotides: TGCGCCAGCAGTGGAATAGCGGGAGTGGTCACCGGGGAGCTGTTTTTT.